A single TCR beta chain is shown here with its context. This entry belongs to a study of cytomegalovirus exposure and HLA in healthy donors. A multiplex PCR was run with 60 Vbeta primers and 13 Jbeta primers. The repertoire was sequenced with immunoSEQ multiplex PCR; TCRdb's copy has only in-frame clones and lacks some. Of around 140,000 clones in the sample, about 9.2% are singletons; the top ten hold 6.5% to 9%. The CDR3 is 14 amino acids. Germline values: CDR1 MNHEY, CDR2 SVGAGI. V gave up 6 bases and J gave up 6 bases; unmatched junction bases: 8. The V gene is TRBV6-5, the J gene TRBJ1-5; TRBD1 agrees at 7 bases. The sequenced sample was PBMCs. The clonotype comes from a middle-aged woman in good health and CMV-seropositive. The CDR3 protein is CASRPGQRRQPQHF. DNA of the CDR3: TGTGCCAGCAGGCCGGGACAGAGGCGTCAGCCCCAGCATTTT.